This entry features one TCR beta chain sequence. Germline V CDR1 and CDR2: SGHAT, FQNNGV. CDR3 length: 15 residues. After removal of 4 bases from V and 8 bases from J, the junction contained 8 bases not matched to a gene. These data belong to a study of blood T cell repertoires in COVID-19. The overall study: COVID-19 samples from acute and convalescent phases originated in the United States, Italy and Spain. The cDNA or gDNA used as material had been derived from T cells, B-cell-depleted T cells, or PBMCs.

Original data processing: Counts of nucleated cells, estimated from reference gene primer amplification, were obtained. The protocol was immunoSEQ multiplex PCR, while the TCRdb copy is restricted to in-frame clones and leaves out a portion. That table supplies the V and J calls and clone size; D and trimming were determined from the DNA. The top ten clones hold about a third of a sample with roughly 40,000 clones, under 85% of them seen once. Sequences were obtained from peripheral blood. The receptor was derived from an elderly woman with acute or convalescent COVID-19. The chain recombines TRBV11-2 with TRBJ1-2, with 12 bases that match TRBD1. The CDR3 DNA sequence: TGTGCCAGCAGCTCGGGGACAGGGGGCGCAAGGGGCTACACCTTC. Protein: CASSSGTGGARGYTF.